The 5 T cell receptor beta chains given below trace back to one sample, sequenced in a study of shared clonotypes between healthy human individuals. Sequenced by immunoSEQ multiplex PCR; TCRdb stores in-frame clones only, minus some. The sample contains millions of clones, just over 90% of which appear only once. Specimen: naive CD4+ T cells sorted from blood. This sample's subset: CD45RA+ positively selected. The source of these receptors is a man aged 18 to 30 in good health.

The rearrangement joins TRBV7-3 to TRBJ2-5, with 7 bases aligning to TRBD1. Germline-derived CDR1 and CDR2 are SGHTA and FQGTGA. The V and J ends lost 4 bases and 4 bases, in that order; junction bases with no gene match: 12. The CDR3 contains 16 residues. The CDR3 reads CASSSVYRGEGETQYF. The DNA of the CDR3 is TGTGCCAGCAGCTCCGTCTACAGGGGAGAGGGAGAGACCCAGTACTTC.

The V and J genes are TRBV7-9 and TRBJ1-1; no clear D. V shed 5 bases and J shed 4 bases, with 17 bases lying between them. This CDR3 has 15 amino acids. Germline CDR1 SEHNR, CDR2 FQNEAQ (reference sequence). The CDR3 nucleotides are TGTGCCAGCAGCCCCCTAGGCAATCCGTCCACTGAAGCTTTCTTT. Protein product: CASSPLGNPSTEAFF.

The chain is built from TRBV2 and TRBJ1-2; D gene ambiguous. Germline V gene sequence: CDR1 SNHLY, CDR2 FYNNEI. V was shortened by 2 bases and J by 5 bases, with 6 bases between the two germline ends. The CDR3 is 12 amino acids. In DNA form, the CDR3 reads TGTGCCAGCAGTGAAAATATATATGGCTACACCTTC. The encoded protein is CASSENIYGYTF.

V is TRBV21-1 and J is TRBJ2-4; TRBD2 is taken as the D call from the table, unchecked against the DNA. TRBV21-1 constitutes a pseudogene. There are 16 residues in the CDR3. CDR3: CASSTEALPAKNIQYF. The CDR3 DNA sequence: TGTGCCAGCAGCACAGAGGCACTGCCAGCCAAAAACATTCAGTACTTC.

V and J are TRBV6-1 and TRBJ1-2, with 7 bases matching TRBD1. Germline lookup yields CDR1 MNHNS and CDR2 SASEGT. V lost 4 bases and J lost 4; bases outside the gene matches: 6. This CDR3 is built from 14 residues. This chain's CDR3 is CASSVGQRVYGYTF. CDR3 coding DNA: TGTGCCAGCAGTGTGGGACAGCGCGTCTATGGCTACACCTTC.